A single sample is the source of the 22 T cell receptor beta chains below, sequenced in a study of T cell changes during pregnancy in multiple sclerosis. Some clones are missing from TCRdb's copy, which holds only in-frame ones; the method was immunoSEQ multiplex PCR. The sample contains 45,000 or so clones, 70% to 90% of which appear only once. The input for sequencing was peripheral blood, taken in the first trimester of pregnancy. The source of these receptors is a female donor with multiple sclerosis, enrolled in a pregnancy study.

This clone appeared a single time. This CDR3 is CASSMGQGLNQPQHF. CDR3 DNA sequence: TGTGCCAGTAGTATGGGTCAGGGCCTCAATCAGCCCCAGCATTTT. This chain uses TRBV19 with TRBJ1-5, with D perhaps TRBD1 (5 bases). CDR3 size: 15 residues. CDR1 is LNHDA and CDR2 is SQIVND in the germline V gene (reference sequence). Trimming shortened V by 3 bases and J by 3 bases, and 12 bases separated the two germline ends.

The rearrangement uses TRBV5-1 and TRBJ1-4, with D possibly being TRBD1 (6 bases). Trimming took off 2 bases at V and 6 bases at J, with 14 bases between the two ends. CDR1 and CDR2 from the germline V gene are SGHRS and YFSETQ. This CDR3 contains 15 residues. The CDR3 sequence is CASSLGQLSYEKLFF. In DNA, the CDR3 is TGCGCCAGCAGCTTAGGACAGCTCTCGTATGAAAAACTGTTTTTT.

The chain recombines TRBV6-5 with TRBJ2-7; D unclear. The V and J ends lost 0 bases and 0 bases respectively, with 9 bases between them. This CDR3 contains 15 residues. CDR1 is MNHEY, CDR2 SVGAGI, per germline. The CDR3 DNA sequence: TGTGCCAGCAGTTACTCTTGGGCAGACTCCTACGAGCAGTACTTC. Amino acid sequence: CASSYSWADSYEQYF.

The gene calls are TRBV4-1 and TRBJ2-7, with a tentative D call TRBD2 (6 bases). Looked up from germline, CDR1 is MGHRA and CDR2 is YSYEKL. V lost 4 bases to trimming and J lost 0 bases, with 13 bases between them. The CDR3 is 15 residues long. CDR3 loop: CASSRGDGSSYEQYF. In DNA, the CDR3 is TGCGCCAGCAGCCGGGGGGACGGGAGCTCCTACGAGCAGTACTTC.

The chain carries TRBV29-1 and TRBJ1-1; 9 bases are shared with TRBD1. J lost 5 bases, V lost 7 bases, and 5 bases had no gene match. This CDR3 spans 12 amino acids. Germline CDR1 is SQVTM and CDR2 is ANQGSEA. DNA for the CDR3: TGCAGCGGGACAGGGGAGATTACTGAAGCTTTCTTT. Translating gives CSGTGEITEAFF.

The chain has TRBV27 and TRBJ2-7, with 13 bases aligning to TRBD2. Germline V lookup: CDR1 MNHEY, CDR2 SMNVEV (reference sequence). The CDR3 spans 14 residues. J lost 3 bases, V lost 6 bases, and 2 bases had no gene match. The CDR3 DNA reads TGTGCCAGCAGGGGACTAGCGGGGCTCTACGAGCAGTACTTC. Protein: CASRGLAGLYEQYF.

This clone appeared a few times. The V gene is TRBV5-1, the J gene TRBJ2-2; TRBD1 agrees at 9 bases. This CDR3 contains 16 residues. CDR1 SGHRS and CDR2 YFSETQ come from the germline V gene. V shed 4 bases, J shed 1 base, and the junction held 5 bases outside the gene matches. The CDR3 DNA sequence: TGCGCCAGCAGCAGAAGGACAGGGGTGAACACCGGGGAGCTGTTTTTT. It encodes CASSRRTGVNTGELFF.

This clone appeared a single time. V gene TRBV5-8 combines with J gene TRBJ2-7, with no clear D. This CDR3 comprises 14 residues. Trimming took 1 base from V and 5 from J, leaving 13 bases between them. The germline gives CDR1 SGHTS, CDR2 YDEGEE. The CDR3 protein is CASSLWRRPHEQYF. CDR3 in DNA: TGTGCCAGCAGCTTGTGGCGGCGTCCCCACGAGCAGTACTTC.

This chain joins TRBV7-9 and TRBJ1-1; D gene uncertain. CDR1 SEHNR and CDR2 FQNEAQ come from the germline V gene (reference sequence). This CDR3 has 15 amino acids. V was trimmed by 3 bases and J by 3 bases, leaving 14 bases between them. CDR3 sequence: CASSFVKPGDTEAFF. The DNA of the CDR3 is TGTGCCAGCAGCTTCGTTAAGCCCGGGGACACTGAAGCTTTCTTT.

J is TRBJ1-5 and V is TRBV11-3; no firm D call. Germline lookup yields CDR1 SGHNT and CDR2 YENEEA. Trimming left V 2 bases short and J 1 base short, with 12 bases between. The CDR3 runs 16 residues. CDR3 sequence (DNA): TGTGCCAGCAGCTTAAAAAAGGAGGGAAGCAATCAGCCCCAGCATTTT. Amino acids: CASSLKKEGSNQPQHF.

This chain uses TRBV6-1 with TRBJ1-1; D unresolved. V shed 0 bases and J shed 1 base, with 15 bases lying between them. This CDR3 has 17 amino acids. Germline-derived CDR1 and CDR2 are MNHNS and SASEGT. The CDR3 protein is CASSEALRGLWNTEAFF. In DNA, the CDR3 is TGTGCCAGCAGTGAAGCGCTTCGAGGACTATGGAACACTGAAGCTTTCTTT.

The CDR3 here is CASSPSFPSHNQPQHF. DNA of the CDR3: TGTGCCAGCAGCCCTTCTTTTCCGAGCCACAATCAGCCCCAGCATTTT. This rearrangement joins TRBV7-8 to TRBJ1-5, with D hard to call. Germline V CDR1 and CDR2: SGHVS, FQNEAQ. The CDR3 has 16 amino acids. V was clipped by 5 bases and J by 3 bases, with 17 bases between them. Using reference TRBV7-8 and TRBJ1-5 for the parts outside the CDR3, the full variable domain is GAGVSQSPRYKVAKRGQDVALRCDPISGHVSLFWYQQALGQGPEFLTYFQNEAQLDKSGLPSDRFFAERPEGSVSTLKIQRTQQEDSAVYLCASSPSFPSHNQPQHFGDGTRLSIL.

The J gene is TRBJ2-7, the V gene TRBV7-9, with 7 bases fitting TRBD1. The J segment lost 4 bases and the V segment lost 5 bases, leaving 8 bases of the junction unmatched. The germline gives CDR1 SEHNR, CDR2 FQNEAQ (reference sequence). This CDR3 is 14 amino acids long. As DNA, the CDR3 is TGTGCCAGCAGCAGACAGGGTACGAGTTACGAGCAGTACTTC. Translating it yields CASSRQGTSYEQYF.

The rearrangement links TRBV25-1 to TRBJ2-3; possibly TRBD2 for D (5 bases). V lost 3 bases and J lost 3, with 10 bases in between. Germline V CDR1 and CDR2: MGHDK, SYGVNS. CDR3 size: 14 residues. The CDR3 sequence is CASSDQDLTDTQYF. In nucleotides, the CDR3 is TGTGCCAGCAGTGATCAGGACTTGACAGATACGCAGTATTTT. The full variable domain, in which reference TRBV25-1 and TRBJ2-3 provide the parts outside the CDR3, is EADIYQTPRYLVIGTGKKITLECSQTMGHDKMYWYQQDPGMELHLIHYSYGVNSTEKGDLSSESTVSRIRTEHFPLTLESARPSHTSQYLCASSDQDLTDTQYFGPGTRLTVL.

This clone showed up just once. The V call is TRBV11-2, the J call TRBJ2-7; TRBD1 might be the D (6 bases). The germline CDR1 and CDR2 sequences are SGHAT and FQNNGV. The V and J ends lost 0 bases and 0 bases respectively, with 18 bases between them. The CDR3 extends over 18 amino acids. DNA for the CDR3: TGTGCCAGCAGCTTAGATCTAGGGGGAATAACCTACTCCTACGAGCAGTACTTC. Translation gives CASSLDLGGITYSYEQYF.

This chain uses TRBV9 with TRBJ2-1, with TRBD1 matching over 11 bases. The germline gives CDR1 SGDLS, CDR2 YYNGEE. The CDR3 runs 14 residues. Trimming at V came to 7 bases and at J to 4 bases, leaving 4 bases not matched to a gene. This CDR3 is CASGQGARYNEQFF. CDR3 sequence (DNA): TGTGCCAGCGGACAGGGGGCGCGGTACAATGAGCAGTTCTTC. The whole variable domain, remainder taken from reference TRBV9 and TRBJ2-1, is DSGVTQTPKHLITATGQRVTLRCSPRSGDLSVYWYQQSLDQGLQFLIQYYNGEERAKGNILERFSAQQFPDLHSELNLSSLELGDSALYFCASGQGARYNEQFFGPGTRLTVL.

The chain recombines TRBV28 with TRBJ1-2, with D possibly matching TRBD1 (6 bases). Trimming removed 6 bases from V and 7 bases from J, with 15 bases in between. The V gene's germline CDR1 is MDHEN and CDR2 SYDVKM. The CDR3 runs to 13 residues. The CDR3 DNA reads as TGTGCCAGCAGCCAAGTTGACAGGAGTGGCTACACCTTC. Translation gives CASSQVDRSGYTF.

The chain carries TRBV18 and TRBJ2-6, with D unclear. Trimming removed 3 bases from V and 1 base from J, with 7 bases in between. Germline values: CDR1 KGHSH, CDR2 LQKENI. The CDR3 consists of 15 residues. CDR3 nucleotide sequence: TGTGCCAGCTCACCTACTTGGTCTGGGGCCAACGTCCTGACTTTC. Amino acids: CASSPTWSGANVLTF. The entire variable domain, with the rest obtained from reference TRBV18 and TRBJ2-6, is as follows: NAGVMQNPRHLVRRRGQEARLRCSPMKGHSHVYWYRQLPEEGLKFMVYLQKENIIDESGMPKERFSAEFPKEGPSILRIQQVVRGDSAAYFCASSPTWSGANVLTFGAGSRLTVL.

The rearrangement joins TRBV15 to TRBJ1-4; the D is unclear. Germline V gene data show CDR1 as LNHNV and CDR2 as YYDKDF (reference sequence). The ends were cut back, 5 bases at V and 8 bases at J, with 18 bases in the middle. The CDR3 has 15 amino acids. The CDR3 reads CATSERWDRAEKLFF. CDR3 coding DNA: TGTGCCACCAGCGAGCGGTGGGATAGGGCGGAAAAACTGTTTTTT.

On this clone itself: One junction end disagrees with the germline gene, perhaps due to a read error. The rearrangement uses TRBV7-7 and TRBJ1-4, with a tentative D call TRBD1 (6 bases). The length of the CDR3 is 15 residues. Germline V gene sequence: CDR1 SSHAT, CDR2 FNYEAQ (reference sequence). This chain's CDR3 is CASSRTGSKGEKLFF. CDR3 coding DNA: TGTGCTAGCAGCCGCACAGGGTCAAAGGGTGAAAAACTGTTTTTT.

V and J are TRBV9 and TRBJ1-5; D not certain. This CDR3 is 15 amino acids long. Germline CDR1 and CDR2: SGDLS and YYNGEE. The ends were cut back, 0 bases at V and 3 bases at J, with 10 bases in the middle. CDR3 sequence reads: CASSVAGEVNQPQHF. DNA for the CDR3: TGTGCCAGCAGCGTAGCCGGGGAGGTCAATCAGCCCCAGCATTTT.

The chain joins TRBV10-3 to TRBJ2-1; 15 bases match TRBD2. Germline loops: CDR1 ENHRY, CDR2 SYGVKD. With V trimmed by 6 bases and J by 7 bases, 7 bases remained unmatched. The CDR3 has 16 residues. CDR3 sequence: CAIRTGTSGGTNEQFF. The DNA of the CDR3 is TGTGCCATCAGGACCGGGACTAGCGGGGGGACGAATGAGCAGTTCTTC.